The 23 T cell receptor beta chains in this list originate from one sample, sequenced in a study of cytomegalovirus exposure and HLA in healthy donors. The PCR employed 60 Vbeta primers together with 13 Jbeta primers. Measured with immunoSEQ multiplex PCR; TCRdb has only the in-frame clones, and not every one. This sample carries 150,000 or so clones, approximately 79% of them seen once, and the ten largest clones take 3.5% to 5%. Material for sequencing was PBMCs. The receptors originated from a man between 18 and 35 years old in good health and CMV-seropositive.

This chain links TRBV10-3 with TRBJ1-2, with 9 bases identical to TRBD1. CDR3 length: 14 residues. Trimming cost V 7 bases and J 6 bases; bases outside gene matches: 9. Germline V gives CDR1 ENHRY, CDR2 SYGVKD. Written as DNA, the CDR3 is TGTGCCATCACAGGGGACAGGGAACTTCATGGCTACACCTTC. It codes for CAITGDRELHGYTF.

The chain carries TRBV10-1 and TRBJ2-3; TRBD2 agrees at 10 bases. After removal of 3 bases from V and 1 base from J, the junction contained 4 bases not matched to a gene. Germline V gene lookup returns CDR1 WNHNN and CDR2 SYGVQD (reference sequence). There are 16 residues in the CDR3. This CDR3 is CASSDGSGGGTDTQYF. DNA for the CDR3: TGCGCCAGCAGTGATGGGAGCGGGGGGGGCACAGATACGCAGTATTTT.

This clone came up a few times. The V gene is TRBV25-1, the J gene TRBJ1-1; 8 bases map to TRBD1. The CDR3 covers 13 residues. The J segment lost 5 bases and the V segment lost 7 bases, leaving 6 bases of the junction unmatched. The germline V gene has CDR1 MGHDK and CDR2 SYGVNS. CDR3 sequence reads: CASTGQGGTEAFF. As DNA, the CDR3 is TGTGCCAGCACCGGACAGGGAGGGACTGAAGCTTTCTTT.

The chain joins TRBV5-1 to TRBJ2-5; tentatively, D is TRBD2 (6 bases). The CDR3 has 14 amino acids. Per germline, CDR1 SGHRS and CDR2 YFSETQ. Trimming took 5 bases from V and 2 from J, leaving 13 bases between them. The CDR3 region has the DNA TGCGCCAGCAGTTTGATCGGGAGTCAAGAGACCCAGTACTTC. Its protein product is CASSLIGSQETQYF.

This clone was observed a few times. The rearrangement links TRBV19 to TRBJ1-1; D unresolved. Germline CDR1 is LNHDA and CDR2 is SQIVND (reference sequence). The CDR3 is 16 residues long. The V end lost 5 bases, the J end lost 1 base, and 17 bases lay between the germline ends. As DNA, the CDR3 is TGTGCCAGTAGTGCGAGGGCACTGAGCTGGAACACTGAAGCTTTCTTT. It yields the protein CASSARALSWNTEAFF. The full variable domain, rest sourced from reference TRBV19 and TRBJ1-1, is DGGITQSPKYLFRKEGQNVTLSCEQNLNHDAMYWYRQDPGQGLRLIYYSQIVNDFQKGDIAEGYSVSREKKESFPLTVTSAQKNPTAFYLCASSARALSWNTEAFFGQGTRLTVV.

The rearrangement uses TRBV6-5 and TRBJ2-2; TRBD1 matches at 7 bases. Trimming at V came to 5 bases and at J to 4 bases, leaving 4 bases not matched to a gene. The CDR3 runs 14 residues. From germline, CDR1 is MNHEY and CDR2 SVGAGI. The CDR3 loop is CASSKRDSTGELFF. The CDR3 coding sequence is TGTGCCAGCAGTAAGAGGGACAGCACCGGGGAGCTGTTTTTT.

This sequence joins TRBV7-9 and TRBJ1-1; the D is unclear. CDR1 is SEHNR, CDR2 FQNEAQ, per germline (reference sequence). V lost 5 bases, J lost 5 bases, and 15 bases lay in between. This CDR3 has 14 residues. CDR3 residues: CASSPRAGRTEAFF. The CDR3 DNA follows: TGTGCCAGCAGCCCCAGAGCGGGTAGGACTGAAGCTTTCTTT.

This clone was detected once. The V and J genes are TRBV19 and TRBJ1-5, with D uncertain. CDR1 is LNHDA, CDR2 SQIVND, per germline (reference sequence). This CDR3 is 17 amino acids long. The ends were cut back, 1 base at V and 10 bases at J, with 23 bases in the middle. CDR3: CASSIARTGRMFLPQHF. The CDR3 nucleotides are TGTGCCAGTAGTATAGCGAGGACTGGCCGCATGTTTTTACCCCAGCATTTT.

The chain's CDR3 is CASSIWGADYEQYF. The CDR3 DNA reads as TGTGCCAGTAGTATCTGGGGAGCCGACTACGAGCAGTACTTC. V and J are TRBV19 and TRBJ2-7, with a weak D call TRBD2 (5 bases). The V gene's germline CDR1 is LNHDA and CDR2 SQIVND (reference sequence). Trimming pared 3 bases from V and 3 bases from J, leaving 12 bases between. There are 14 residues in the CDR3.

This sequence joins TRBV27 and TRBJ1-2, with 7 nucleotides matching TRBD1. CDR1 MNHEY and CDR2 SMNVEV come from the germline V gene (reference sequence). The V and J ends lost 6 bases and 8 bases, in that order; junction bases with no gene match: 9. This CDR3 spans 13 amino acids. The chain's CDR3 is CASRQTGVRGYTF. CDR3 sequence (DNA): TGTGCCAGCAGACAAACAGGGGTTCGGGGCTACACCTTC.

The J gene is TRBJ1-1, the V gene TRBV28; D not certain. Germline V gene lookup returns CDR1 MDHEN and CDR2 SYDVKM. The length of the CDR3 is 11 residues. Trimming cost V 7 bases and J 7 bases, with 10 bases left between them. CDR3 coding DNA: TGTGCCAGCATAACCTACCTTGAAGCTTTCTTT. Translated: CASITYLEAFF.

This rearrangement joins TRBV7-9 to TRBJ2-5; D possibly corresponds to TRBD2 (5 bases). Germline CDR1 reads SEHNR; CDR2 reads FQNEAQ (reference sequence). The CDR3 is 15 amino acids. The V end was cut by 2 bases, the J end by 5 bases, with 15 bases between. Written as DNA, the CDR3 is TGTGCCAGCAGCTTACGCTGGGCAGAGCGGGAGACCCAGTACTTC. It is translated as CASSLRWAERETQYF.

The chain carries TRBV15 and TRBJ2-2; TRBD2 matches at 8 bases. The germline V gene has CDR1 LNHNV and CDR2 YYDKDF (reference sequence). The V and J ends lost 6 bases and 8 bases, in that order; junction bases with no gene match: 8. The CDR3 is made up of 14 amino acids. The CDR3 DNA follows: TGTGCCACCAGTTTAGCGGGAAGTAGGGGGGAGCTGTTTTTT. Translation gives CATSLAGSRGELFF.

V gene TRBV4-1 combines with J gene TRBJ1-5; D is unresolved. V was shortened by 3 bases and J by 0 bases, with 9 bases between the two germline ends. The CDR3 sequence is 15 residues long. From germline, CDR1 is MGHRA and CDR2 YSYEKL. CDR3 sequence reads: CASSQTQVSNQPQHF. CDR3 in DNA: TGCGCCAGCAGCCAGACCCAGGTTAGCAATCAGCCCCAGCATTTT.

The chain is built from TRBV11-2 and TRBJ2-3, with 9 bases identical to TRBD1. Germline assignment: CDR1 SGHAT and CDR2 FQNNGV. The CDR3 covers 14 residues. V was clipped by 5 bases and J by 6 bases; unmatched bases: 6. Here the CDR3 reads CASSIRDRDDTQYF. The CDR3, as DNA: TGTGCCAGCAGCATCCGGGACAGGGATGATACGCAGTATTTT.

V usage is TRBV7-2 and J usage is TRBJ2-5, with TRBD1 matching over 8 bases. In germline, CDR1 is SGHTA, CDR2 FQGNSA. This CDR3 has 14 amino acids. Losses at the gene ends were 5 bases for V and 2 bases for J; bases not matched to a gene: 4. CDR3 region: CASSPGQAQETQYF. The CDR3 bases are TGTGCCAGCAGCCCGGGACAGGCTCAAGAGACCCAGTACTTC. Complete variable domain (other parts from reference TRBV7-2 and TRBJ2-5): GAGVSQSPSNKVTEKGKDVELRCDPISGHTALYWYRQSLGQGLEFLIYFQGNSAPDKSGLPSDRFSAERTGGSVSTLTIQRTQQEDSAVYLCASSPGQAQETQYFGPGTRLLVL.

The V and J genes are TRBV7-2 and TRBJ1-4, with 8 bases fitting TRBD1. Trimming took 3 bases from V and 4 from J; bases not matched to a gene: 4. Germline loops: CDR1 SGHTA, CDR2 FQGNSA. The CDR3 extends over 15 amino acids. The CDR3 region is CASSFDRGYNEKLFF. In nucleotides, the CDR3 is TGTGCCAGCAGCTTCGACAGGGGTTATAATGAAAAACTGTTTTTT.

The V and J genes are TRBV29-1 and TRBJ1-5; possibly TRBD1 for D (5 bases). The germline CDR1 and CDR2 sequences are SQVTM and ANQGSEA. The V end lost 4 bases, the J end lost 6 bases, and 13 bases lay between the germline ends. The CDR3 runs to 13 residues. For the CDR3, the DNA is TGCAGCGTTGGAGCGGGGGTGGGTCAGCCCCAGCATTTT. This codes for CSVGAGVGQPQHF.

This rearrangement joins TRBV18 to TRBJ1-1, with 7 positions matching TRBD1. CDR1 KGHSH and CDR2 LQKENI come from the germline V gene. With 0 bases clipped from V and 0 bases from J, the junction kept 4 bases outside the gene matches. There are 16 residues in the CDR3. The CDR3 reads CASSPPTGTVNTEAFF. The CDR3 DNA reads TGTGCCAGCTCACCACCGACCGGGACAGTGAACACTGAAGCTTTCTTT.

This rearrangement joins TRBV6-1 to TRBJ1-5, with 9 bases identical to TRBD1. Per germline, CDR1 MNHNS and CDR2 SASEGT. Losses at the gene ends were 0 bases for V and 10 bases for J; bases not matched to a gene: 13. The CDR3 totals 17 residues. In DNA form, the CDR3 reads TGTGCCAGCAGTGAAGCGGGAGGGACAGGGAGACTTAAACCCCAGCATTTT. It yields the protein CASSEAGGTGRLKPQHF.

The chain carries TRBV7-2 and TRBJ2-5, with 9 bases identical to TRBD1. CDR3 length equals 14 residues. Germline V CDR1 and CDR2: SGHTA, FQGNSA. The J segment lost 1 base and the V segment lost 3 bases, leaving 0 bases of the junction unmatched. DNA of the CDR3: TGTGCCAGCAGCTTGACAGGGGGCCAAGAGACCCAGTACTTC. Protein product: CASSLTGGQETQYF. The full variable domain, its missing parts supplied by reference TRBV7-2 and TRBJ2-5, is GAGVSQSPSNKVTEKGKDVELRCDPISGHTALYWYRQSLGQGLEFLIYFQGNSAPDKSGLPSDRFSAERTGGSVSTLTIQRTQQEDSAVYLCASSLTGGQETQYFGPGTRLLVL.

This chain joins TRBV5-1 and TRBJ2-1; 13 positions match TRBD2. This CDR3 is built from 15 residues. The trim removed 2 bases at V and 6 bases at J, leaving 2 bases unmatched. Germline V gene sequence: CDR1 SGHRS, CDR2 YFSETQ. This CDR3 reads CASSLRTSGGNEQFF. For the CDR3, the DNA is TGCGCCAGCAGCTTACGGACTAGCGGGGGCAATGAGCAGTTCTTC.

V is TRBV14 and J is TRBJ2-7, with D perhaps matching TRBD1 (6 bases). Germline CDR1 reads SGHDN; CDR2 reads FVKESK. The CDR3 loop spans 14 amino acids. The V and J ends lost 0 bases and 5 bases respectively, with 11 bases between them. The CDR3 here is CASSQDRTVNEQYF. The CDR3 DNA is TGTGCCAGCAGCCAAGATAGGACAGTCAACGAGCAGTACTTC.